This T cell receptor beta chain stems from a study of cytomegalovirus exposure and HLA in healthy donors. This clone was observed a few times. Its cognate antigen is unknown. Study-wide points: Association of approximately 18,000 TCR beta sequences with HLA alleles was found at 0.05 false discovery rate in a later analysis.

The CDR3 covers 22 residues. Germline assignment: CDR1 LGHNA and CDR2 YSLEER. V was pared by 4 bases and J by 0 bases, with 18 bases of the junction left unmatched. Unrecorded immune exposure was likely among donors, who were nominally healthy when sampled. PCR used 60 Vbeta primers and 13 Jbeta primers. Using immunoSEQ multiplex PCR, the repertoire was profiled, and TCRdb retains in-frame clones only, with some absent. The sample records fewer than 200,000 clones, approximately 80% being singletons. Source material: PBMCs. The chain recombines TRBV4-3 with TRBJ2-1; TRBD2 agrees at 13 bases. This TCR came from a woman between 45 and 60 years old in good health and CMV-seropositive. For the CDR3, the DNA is TGCGCCAGCAGCCGGGCACCCGGCGGACTAGCGGGAGTGGGCAGCTCCTACAATGAGCAGTTCTTC. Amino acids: CASSRAPGGLAGVGSSYNEQFF.